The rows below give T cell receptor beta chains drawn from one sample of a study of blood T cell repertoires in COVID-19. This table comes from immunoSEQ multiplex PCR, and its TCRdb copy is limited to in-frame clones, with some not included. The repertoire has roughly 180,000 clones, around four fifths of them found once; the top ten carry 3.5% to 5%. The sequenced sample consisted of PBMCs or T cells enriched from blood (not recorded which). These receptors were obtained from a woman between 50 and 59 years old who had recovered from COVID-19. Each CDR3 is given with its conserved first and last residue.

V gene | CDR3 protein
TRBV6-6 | CASSRTIFPQHF
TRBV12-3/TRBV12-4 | CASSLTGVEKLFF
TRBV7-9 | CASSLIGKGELFF
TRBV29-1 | CSTDWGHGFGYTF
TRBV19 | CASSIIAGGWETQYF
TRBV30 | CAGTNRGLRRGVTTDTQYF
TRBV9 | CASSAHPDRGGNTIYF
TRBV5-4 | CASSSGTSRGNEKLFF
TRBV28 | CASSSLVATF
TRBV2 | CASIRTEKNTEAFF
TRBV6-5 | CASSYGGAPNTGELFF
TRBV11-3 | CASSLEGLEAFF
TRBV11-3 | CASSPGGVLETQYF
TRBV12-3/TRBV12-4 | CASRGVASGYTF
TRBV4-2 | CASSQSYGGARNEQFF
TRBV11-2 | CASSPNLGGGRPDTQYF
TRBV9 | CASSVVSGGTDTQYF
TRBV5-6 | CASSFDYGYTF
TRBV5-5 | CASSPDRGRRETQYF
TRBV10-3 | CATRFQGGNTIYF
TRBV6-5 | CASRLTGESTEAFF
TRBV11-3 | CASSRDPAGGTGNTIYF
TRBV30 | CAWRRGSWNSPLHF
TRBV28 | CASRLAGVSPLHF
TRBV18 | CASSPDWGGYTF
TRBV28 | CASSQAGWRNQPQHF
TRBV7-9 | CASSPFATGELFF
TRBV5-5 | CASISDRDGEKLFF
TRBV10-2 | CASRGLERDTEAFF
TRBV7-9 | CASSPGTTYNEQFF
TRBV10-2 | CASAPGIGTEAFF
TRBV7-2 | CASSLGRSTGELFF
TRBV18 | CASSDQGPPNSPLHF
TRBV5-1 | CASSLERGHYNEQFF
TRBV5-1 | CASSLVSGRGGANVLTF
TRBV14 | CASSPFRKGEGNTIYF
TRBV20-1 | CSARDRGTQYF
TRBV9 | CASSARLAVADTQYF
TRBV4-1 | CASSQDPQTYNEQFF
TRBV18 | CASSRSTESGYGYTF
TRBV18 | CASSPRGGVRNTEAFF
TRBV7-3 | CASSLGRGGRRNTEAFF
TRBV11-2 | CASSFTGGPYGYTF
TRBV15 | CATSRVRGEAPLHF
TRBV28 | CASSLQGRPLHF